The source of this T cell receptor beta chain is a study of OX40 agonist ivuxolimab in advanced cancers. V gave up 3 bases and J gave up 5 bases, with 8 bases separating them. The CDR3 extends over 12 amino acids. Germline CDR1 is SEHNR and CDR2 is FQNEAQ (reference sequence). The count of this clone is one. Measured with immunoSEQ multiplex PCR; TCRdb has only the in-frame clones, and not every one. There are approximately 86,000 clones in the sample; about 93% occur only once, and 1.1% lies in the top ten. This specimen consisted of CD4+ or CD8+ T cells sorted from blood, obtained in a trial of the OX40 agonist ivuxolimab. The sequence was obtained from an adult with an advanced solid tumor such as melanoma, head and neck, liver or kidney cancer. The chain links TRBV7-9 to TRBJ2-7; a weak D match, TRBD1 (6 bases). CDR3 protein: CASSFRQDEQYF. In DNA, the CDR3 is TGTGCCAGCAGCTTCCGACAGGACGAGCAGTACTTC.